The TCR beta chain under discussion was sequenced for a study of regulatory T cells in long-lasting Graves disease. Whole-study findings and limits: Persistent Graves' patients showed a TCR diversity that was lower than that of newly diagnosed ones. Favoring TRBV28, TRBJ1-2 and TRBJ2-5 was a feature seen in persistent disease.

Per the germline V gene, CDR1 is SGHVS and CDR2 is FNYEAQ. This CDR3 has 16 amino acids. The J segment lost 7 bases and the V segment lost 0 bases, leaving 11 bases of the junction unmatched. Libraries of TCR beta came from iRepertoire HTBI primers plus Arm-PCR of CDR3 regions. TCRdb re-derived calls from the multiplex PCR reads in MiXCR, one entry per CDR3 protein. The sample has about 310,000 distinct CDR3 sequences, 22% seen once. Time point specified: persistent/refractory GD, antithyroid drugs over 5 years with positive TRAb. The TCR library was prepared using RNA isolated from PBMCs. This clonotype was seen a handful of times. Its target is unknown.

This clonotype originated in a female donor with Graves disease. The sample consisted of peripheral blood mononuclear cells (PBMCs), taken when the disease was refractory, from a patient treated with antithyroid drugs. V usage is TRBV7-6 and J usage is TRBJ1-2; 7 nucleotides agree with TRBD1. CDR3 amino acids: CASSLAEKGASSGYTF. The CDR3 DNA reads TGTGCCAGCAGCTTAGCCGAAAAGGGGGCCTCTAGTGGCTACACCTTC.